This is a list of T cell receptor beta chains from one sample in a study of cytomegalovirus exposure and HLA in healthy donors. TCRdb keeps only in-frame clones here, not all; method: immunoSEQ multiplex PCR. The repertoire has around 350,000 clones, about nine tenths of them found once; the top ten carry roughly 0.83%. The specimen sequenced was PBMCs. All receptors come from a young woman in good health and CMV-seronegative. Both conserved end residues are part of each CDR3. Each record gives: clone size, V gene, J gene, D gene, CDR3 DNA, CDR3 protein. D genes are given only for firm matches. The size entry is marked missing in some rows and otherwise reads once, few, many or a size class.

once	TRBV2	TRBJ2-1	TRBD1	TGTGCCAGCAGGGACGACAGGGTTTCTTACAATGAGCAGTTCTTC	CASRDDRVSYNEQFF
-	TRBV27	TRBJ1-3	-	TGTGCCAGCAGTCGGACATCTGGAAACACCATATATTTT	CASSRTSGNTIYF
-	TRBV29-1	TRBJ2-7	TRBD2	TGCAGCGTTGGGGGCGGGGGACCCCACGAGCAGTACTTC	CSVGGGGPHEQYF
-	TRBV14	TRBJ2-7	TRBD2	TGTGCCAGCAGCAGGACGGGGGGGAAGAAATACGAGCAGTACTTC	CASSRTGGKKYEQYF
-	TRBV15	TRBJ2-5	-	TGTGCCACCAGTCATCTAGTGGGGCCAGGCGAGACCCAGTACTTC	CATSHLVGPGETQYF
-	TRBV27	TRBJ1-1	-	TGTGCCAGCTCTGGGGCGGACACTGAAGCTTTCTTT	CASSGADTEAFF
once	TRBV2	TRBJ2-7	-	TGTGCCAGCAGTGATTTGTTGGCGGGCGACACATACGAGCAGTACTTC	CASSDLLAGDTYEQYF
-	TRBV7-3	TRBJ2-2	TRBD2	TGTGCCAGCAGCTCCAGCGGGAGGGGAACCGGGGAGCTGTTTTTT	CASSSSGRGTGELFF
-	TRBV7-9	TRBJ2-5	-	TGTGCCAGCAGCTTACGTATCGGCAGGGGAATTCCGGAGACCCAGTACTTC	CASSLRIGRGIPETQYF
-	TRBV7-9	TRBJ1-5	-	TGTGCCAGCAGCTTAGCGCGAAGGGGTTATAGCAATCAGCCCCAGCATTTT	CASSLARRGYSNQPQHF
-	TRBV2	TRBJ2-7	-	TGTGCCAGCAGCCCGACAGAAACTTCCTACGAGCAGTACTTC	CASSPTETSYEQYF
-	TRBV7-9	TRBJ2-1	TRBD2	TGTGCCAGCAGCTCAGGACCTAGCGGAGTAGTCGAGCAGTTCTTC	CASSSGPSGVVEQFF
once	TRBV6-5	TRBJ2-7	TRBD1	TGTGCCAGCACCCTGGGACAGGGGATAGCCTACGAGCAGTACTTC	CASTLGQGIAYEQYF
-	TRBV29-1	TRBJ2-4	TRBD1	TGCAGCGCTGTAACCGGGACAGGGGACGGCATTCAGTACTTC	CSAVTGTGDGIQYF
-	TRBV5-8	TRBJ2-1	-	TGTGCCAGCAGCTTGCAGGGGATCTCCTACAATGAGCAGTTCTTC	CASSLQGISYNEQFF
once	TRBV27	TRBJ2-7	TRBD2	TGTGCCAGCAGTCCACCTCGGACTAGCGGGATAAGGTACGAGCAGTACTTC	CASSPPRTSGIRYEQYF
-	TRBV30	TRBJ1-2	-	TGTGCCTGGAGTGGCACCGGTTCTAACTATGGCTACACCTTC	CAWSGTGSNYGYTF
few	TRBV27	TRBJ1-5	-	TGTGCCAGCAGTCCCACAGGGCGCAATCAGCCCCAGCATTTT	CASSPTGRNQPQHF
-	TRBV7-9	TRBJ2-7	TRBD1	TGTGCCAGCAGCCCCGGACAGGGAGTAACGCGGTTAGGGCAGTACTTC	CASSPGQGVTRLGQYF
-	TRBV28	TRBJ1-2	-	TGTGCCAGCAGTTTCGCCCGGGGCTACACCTTC	CASSFARGYTF
-	TRBV28	TRBJ2-7	-	TGTGCCAGCAGTTTTGTTCGAGGACTTTCCGGGGAGCAGTACTTC	CASSFVRGLSGEQYF
-	TRBV19	TRBJ2-7	TRBD2	TGTGCCAGTAGTTCCCGACTAGCGGGGGGACGATTCTCCTACGAGCAGTACTTC	CASSSRLAGGRFSYEQYF
few	TRBV27	TRBJ2-7	TRBD2	TGTGCCAGCAGTCTTTCGGGAGGGGGTGAGCAGTACTTC	CASSLSGGGEQYF
-	TRBV6-5	TRBJ2-1	TRBD2	TGTGCCAGCAGTTACTCGGCGGGAGCCCCCTACAATGAGCAGTTCTTC	CASSYSAGAPYNEQFF
few	TRBV6-1	TRBJ2-7	TRBD1	TGTGCCAGCAGTCCCCCCCGGGACAGGGCTTTATCCGAGTACTTC	CASSPPRDRALSEYF
-	TRBV9	TRBJ1-2	-	TGTGCCAGCAGCGGGGCAGTGGGTGGCTACACCTTC	CASSGAVGGYTF
-	TRBV5-6	TRBJ2-7	-	TGTGCCAGCAGCTTGAGGGGACTCACCTACGAGCAGTACTTC	CASSLRGLTYEQYF
-	TRBV2	TRBJ2-1	-	TGTGCCAGCACCTGGACAGCCAGGAGCTCCTACAATGAGCAGTTCTTC	CASTWTARSSYNEQFF
-	TRBV27	TRBJ2-7	TRBD1	TGTGCCAGCAAGGTATCCGGGACAGGGGAGTCCAGATACGAGCAGTACTTC	CASKVSGTGESRYEQYF
-	TRBV5-4	TRBJ1-2	TRBD1	TGTGCCAGCAGCTTTGGACAGGGGGCGGGCTACACCTTC	CASSFGQGAGYTF
once	TRBV28	TRBJ2-3	TRBD2	TGTGCCCGCAGCCGGGGGGGGGCAGGGATTACAGATACGCAGTATTTT	CARSRGGAGITDTQYF
-	TRBV14	TRBJ2-5	TRBD1	TGTGCCAGCAGCCAAGGTGGGGACAGGGTCCAAGAGACCCAGTACTTC	CASSQGGDRVQETQYF
-	TRBV4-2	TRBJ1-1	TRBD1	TGTGCCAGCAGCCACAAGACAGGGGAGCGGACTGAAGCTTTCTTT	CASSHKTGERTEAFF